Presented here are 14 T cell receptor beta chains from one specimen sequenced in a study of CD8+ T cells in alopecia areata. Isolated RNA was reverse transcribed into cDNA used as the sequencing template. Sequenced by immunoSEQ multiplex PCR; TCRdb stores in-frame clones only, minus some. This sample has about 130,000 clones, with approximately 53% found just once. The source material was CD4+ T cells sorted from blood, sampled at week 0. The receptors stem from a human donor with alopecia areata.

V and J are TRBV20-1 and TRBJ2-5; TRBD1 is a possible D gene (6 bases). The length of the CDR3 is 11 residues. The germline V and J ends were trimmed by 4 bases and 4 bases, with 7 bases remaining between them. Germline loops: CDR1 DFQATT, CDR2 SNEGSKA (reference sequence). CDR3 in DNA: TGCAGTGCTAACAGGGCAGAGACCCAGTACTTC. Translation: CSANRAETQYF.

The chain links TRBV2 to TRBJ2-6; no reliable D call. The germline V gene has CDR1 SNHLY and CDR2 FYNNEI. CDR3 length equals 16 residues. V gave up 3 bases and J gave up 0 bases, with 9 bases separating them. CDR3 loop: CASSDYSFSGANVLTF. The DNA for the CDR3 is TGTGCCAGCAGTGATTATTCCTTCTCTGGGGCCAACGTCCTGACTTTC.

The chain recombines TRBV5-1 with TRBJ1-4; D is uncertain. This CDR3 has 14 amino acids. The V and J ends lost 0 bases and 8 bases respectively, with 11 bases between them. CDR1 is SGHRS and CDR2 is YFSETQ in the germline V gene. Here the CDR3 DNA reads TGCGCCAGCAGCTTGGCTGGGGAGCGCGAAAAACTGTTTTTT. Protein: CASSLAGEREKLFF. The entire variable domain, with the rest obtained from reference TRBV5-1 and TRBJ1-4, is as follows: KAGVTQTPRYLIKTRGQQVTLSCSPISGHRSVSWYQQTPGQGLQFLFEYFSETQRNKGNFPGRFSGRQFSNSRSEMNVSTLELGDSALYLCASSLAGEREKLFFGSGTQLSVL.

The chain couples TRBV5-1 to TRBJ2-2; the match to TRBD1 covers 10 bases. CDR1 and CDR2 (germline): SGHRS, YFSETQ. Trimming removed 7 bases from V and 1 base from J; junction bases left unmatched: 7. This CDR3 comprises 16 residues. CDR3 DNA: TGCGCCAGCCGCACCGGGACAGGGGAGAACACCGGGGAGCTGTTTTTT. Protein sequence: CASRTGTGENTGELFF. Complete variable domain (other parts from reference TRBV5-1 and TRBJ2-2): KAGVTQTPRYLIKTRGQQVTLSCSPISGHRSVSWYQQTPGQGLQFLFEYFSETQRNKGNFPGRFSGRQFSNSRSEMNVSTLELGDSALYLCASRTGTGENTGELFFGEGSRLTVL.

This chain links TRBV7-3 with TRBJ2-1, with a weak D call TRBD2 (5 bases). Germline assignment: CDR1 SGHTA and CDR2 FQGTGA. This CDR3 comprises 13 residues. V was trimmed by 5 bases and J by 3 bases, leaving 8 bases between them. CDR3 DNA: TGTGCCAGCAGCCCCGGAGGCTACAATGAGCAGTTCTTC. Translating it yields CASSPGGYNEQFF. Looking up the rest from reference TRBV7-3 and TRBJ2-1 gives the full variable domain: GAGVSQTPSNKVTEKGKYVELRCDPISGHTALYWYRQSLGQGPEFLIYFQGTGAADDSGLPNDRFFAVRPEGSVSTLKIQRTERGDSAVYLCASSPGGYNEQFFGPGTRLTVL.

The chain is built from TRBV6-6 and TRBJ1-5; no clear D gene. Germline values: CDR1 MNHNY, CDR2 SVGAGI (reference sequence). This CDR3 comprises 14 residues. Trimming took 8 bases from V and 0 from J, leaving 11 bases between them. The CDR3 protein is CASLRSDSNQPQHF. The CDR3 DNA reads TGTGCCAGCCTCCGATCTGATAGCAATCAGCCCCAGCATTTT.

The rearrangement joins TRBV6-1 to TRBJ2-1; D is possibly TRBD1 or TRBD2 (5 bases each). The V end lost 9 bases, the J end lost 0 bases, and 15 bases lay between the germline ends. Germline lookup yields CDR1 MNHNS and CDR2 SASEGT. The CDR3 loop spans 15 amino acids. The chain's CDR3 is CASGTGLSSYNEQFF. The CDR3, as DNA: TGTGCCAGTGGGACGGGGTTGAGCTCCTACAATGAGCAGTTCTTC.

This clone was seen a few times. The V and J genes are TRBV2 and TRBJ1-2; D unclear. The V end lost 4 bases, the J end lost 4 bases, and 1 base lay between the germline ends. Germline CDR1 and CDR2: SNHLY and FYNNEI. This CDR3 spans 10 amino acids. This CDR3 is CASSGYGYTF. The CDR3 coding sequence is TGTGCCAGCAGTGGCTATGGCTACACCTTC.

This clone was recorded once. The chain combines TRBV5-1 with TRBJ1-6, with 7 positions matching TRBD1. The CDR3 is 18 amino acids. The germline V gene encodes CDR1 SGHRS and CDR2 YFSETQ. V dropped 3 bases and J dropped 4; count of bases not matched to a gene: 13. The CDR3 nucleotides are TGCGCCAGCAGCTCGGGAGGAGGGGGCTCGGGATATAATTCACCCCTCCACTTT. It yields the protein CASSSGGGGSGYNSPLHF. The variable domain in full, completed from reference TRBV5-1 and TRBJ1-6, reads KAGVTQTPRYLIKTRGQQVTLSCSPISGHRSVSWYQQTPGQGLQFLFEYFSETQRNKGNFPGRFSGRQFSNSRSEMNVSTLELGDSALYLCASSSGGGGSGYNSPLHFGNGTRLTVT.

The sample holds one count of this clone. V is TRBV5-4 and J is TRBJ2-1; 10 bases match TRBD2. The ends lost 4 bases at V and 5 bases at J; junction bases unmatched: 6. Germline V gene lookup returns CDR1 SGHNT and CDR2 YYREEE (reference sequence). CDR3 size: 15 residues. The CDR3 region is CASSVIGLADNEQFF. As DNA, the CDR3 is TGTGCCAGCAGCGTAATCGGACTAGCGGACAATGAGCAGTTCTTC.

The rearrangement uses TRBV6-6 and TRBJ2-3, with TRBD1 identical over 7 bases. With V trimmed by 0 bases and J by 6 bases, 6 bases remained unmatched. From germline, CDR1 is MNHNY and CDR2 SVGAGI (reference sequence). There are 15 residues in the CDR3. CDR3 DNA: TGTGCCAGCAGTTACTCGAGGGGGCGGGCCGATACGCAGTATTTT. As protein: CASSYSRGRADTQYF.

This clone was found once. J is TRBJ2-7 and V is TRBV13, with a possible D match to TRBD1 (6 bases). V lost 3 bases, J lost 0 bases, and 12 bases lay in between. CDR1 and CDR2 (germline): PRHDT, FYEKMQ (reference sequence). The CDR3 covers 15 residues. The CDR3 loop reads CASSLAGTRSYEQYF. CDR3 coding DNA: TGTGCCAGCAGCTTGGCTGGGACACGCTCCTACGAGCAGTACTTC.

V gene TRBV30 combines with J gene TRBJ2-5; perhaps TRBD1 as D (5 bases). Germline CDR1 is GTSNPN and CDR2 is SVGIG (reference sequence). V was pared by 0 bases and J by 4 bases, with 9 bases between. The CDR3 covers 13 residues. CDR3 region: CAWSVQVAETQYF. The CDR3 nucleotides read TGTGCCTGGAGTGTACAGGTGGCAGAGACCCAGTACTTC.

V usage is TRBV5-4 and J usage is TRBJ1-2; 7 bases map to TRBD1. V lost 4 bases to trimming and J lost 12 bases; unmatched junction nucleotides: 6. Germline CDR1 SGHNT, CDR2 YYREEE (reference sequence). The CDR3 length is 11 residues. The CDR3 DNA reads as TGTGCCAGCAGCCAACAGGGGCGGGACACCTTC. Its translation is CASSQQGRDTF.